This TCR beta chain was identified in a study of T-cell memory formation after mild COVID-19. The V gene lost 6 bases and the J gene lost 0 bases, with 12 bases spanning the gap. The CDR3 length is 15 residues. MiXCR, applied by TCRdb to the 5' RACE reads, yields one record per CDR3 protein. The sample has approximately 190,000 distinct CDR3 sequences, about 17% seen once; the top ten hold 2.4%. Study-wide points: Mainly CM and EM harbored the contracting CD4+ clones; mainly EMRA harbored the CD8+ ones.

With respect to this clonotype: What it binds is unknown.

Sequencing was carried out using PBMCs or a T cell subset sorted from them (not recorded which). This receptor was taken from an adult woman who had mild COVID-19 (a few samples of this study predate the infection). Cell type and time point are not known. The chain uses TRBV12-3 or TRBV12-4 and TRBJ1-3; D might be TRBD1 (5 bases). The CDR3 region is CASRKQGLSGNTIYF. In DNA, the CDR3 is TGTGCCAGCAGAAAGCAGGGTCTCTCTGGAAACACCATATATTTT.